The clone carrying this TCR beta chain was recorded a few times. Per sample, no less than 5.5 micrograms of total RNA were extracted. The entry originates in a study of blood T cells in healthy people across ages. A J-beta primer mix and a sample-barcoded 5' primer were used in a second PCR of about 7 to 11 cycles. TCRdb ran MiXCR on the 5' RACE reads and lists one entry per CDR3 protein. The data show 550,000 to 750,000 distinct CDR3 sequences, with roughly 20% seen just once and approximately 3.6% held by the top ten. Trimming left V 5 bases short and J 7 bases short, with 12 bases between. Germline CDR1 and CDR2: SQVTM and ANQGSEA. The CDR3 totals 11 residues.

This TCR was sampled from a man in his sixties or seventies in good health. J is TRBJ2-7 and V is TRBV29-1; unclear D gene. The sample was blood. This CDR3 is CSVLRDPEQYF. The DNA for the CDR3 is TGCAGCGTTCTTAGAGATCCAGAGCAGTACTTC.